Listed below are T cell receptor beta chains from one sample, sequenced in a study of T cells in localized non-small cell lung cancer. Repertoires were generated with immunoSEQ multiplex PCR, while TCRdb's copy carries only in-frame clones and drops some. The table shows more than 25,000 clones, with around nine tenths occurring only once. Source: peripheral blood, taken before any cancer treatment. These receptors all come from an older female donor with stage III squamous cell lung carcinoma. CDR3s include the opening cysteine and the closing phenylalanine or tryptophan. The D gene is left open where the match is weak. Some rows mark clone size as missing; the rest say once, few, many or name a class of expanded clone.

v_call: TRBV28
clone_size: .
j_call: TRBJ1-2
d_call: .
cdr3_nt: TGTGCCGCTTCGGGGGGCTCTAACTATGGCTACACCTTC
cdr3_aa: CAASGGSNYGYTF

v_call: TRBV19
clone_size: .
j_call: TRBJ1-2
d_call: TRBD1
cdr3_nt: TGTGCCAGTAGCCCTGGGACAGCTAACTATGGCTACACCTTC
cdr3_aa: CASSPGTANYGYTF

v_call: TRBV18
clone_size: .
j_call: TRBJ1-2
d_call: TRBD1
cdr3_nt: TGTGCCAGCTCCAGGACAGGGGGCACTAACTATGGCTACACCTTC
cdr3_aa: CASSRTGGTNYGYTF

v_call: TRBV7-9
clone_size: .
j_call: TRBJ1-1
d_call: .
cdr3_nt: TGTGCCAGCAGCCTGGGACCGGGGAACACTGAAGCTTTCTTT
cdr3_aa: CASSLGPGNTEAFF

v_call: TRBV2
clone_size: .
j_call: TRBJ2-3
d_call: TRBD2
cdr3_nt: TGTGCCAGCATTCGGGATAGCGGGAGTCCAGATACGCAGTATTTT
cdr3_aa: CASIRDSGSPDTQYF

v_call: TRBV6-5
clone_size: once
j_call: TRBJ1-1
d_call: .
cdr3_nt: TGTGCCAGCAGGCCCACAGGGCTGAACACTGAAGCTTTCTTT
cdr3_aa: CASRPTGLNTEAFF

v_call: TRBV6-5
clone_size: .
j_call: TRBJ2-2
d_call: .
cdr3_nt: TGTGCCAGCAGTTATCAGGGTACACAGGGAGGGCTGTTTTTT
cdr3_aa: CASSYQGTQGGLFF

v_call: TRBV6-5
clone_size: .
j_call: TRBJ2-2
d_call: TRBD2
cdr3_nt: TGTGCCAGCAGGGCGGGAGGGGGAACCGGGGAGCTGTTTTTT
cdr3_aa: CASRAGGGTGELFF

v_call: TRBV28
clone_size: .
j_call: TRBJ2-5
d_call: .
cdr3_nt: TGTGCCAGCATCCCCTTGGGGGTTCGGAAGACCCAGTACTTC
cdr3_aa: CASIPLGVRKTQYF

v_call: TRBV7-8
clone_size: .
j_call: TRBJ1-6
d_call: .
cdr3_nt: TGTGCCAGCAGCTTAGGAGAGCCTGTGAGGAATAATTCACCCCTCCACTTT
cdr3_aa: CASSLGEPVRNNSPLHF

v_call: TRBV19
clone_size: .
j_call: TRBJ2-1
d_call: TRBD2
cdr3_nt: TGTGCCACCCAGAGGGGGTCTAGCGGGCTCTACAATGAGCAGTTCTTC
cdr3_aa: CATQRGSSGLYNEQFF

v_call: TRBV6-9
clone_size: .
j_call: TRBJ1-1
d_call: .
cdr3_nt: TGTGCCAGCAGTTACGCGCAGGGTGATAAAGCTTTCTTT
cdr3_aa: CASSYAQGDKAFF

v_call: TRBV7-9
clone_size: .
j_call: TRBJ2-1
d_call: TRBD2
cdr3_nt: TGTGCCAGCAGCTTAGCGCTAGCGGGAAACGATGAGCAGTTCTTC
cdr3_aa: CASSLALAGNDEQFF

v_call: TRBV9
clone_size: .
j_call: TRBJ2-6
d_call: TRBD1
cdr3_nt: TGTGCCAGCAGCGTAGAGGCTCAGGGGGCGCTTGGGGCCAACGTCCTGACTTTC
cdr3_aa: CASSVEAQGALGANVLTF

v_call: TRBV25-1
clone_size: .
j_call: TRBJ2-2
d_call: .
cdr3_nt: TGTGCCAGCAGTGTCCTTTCCGGGGAGCTGTTTTTT
cdr3_aa: CASSVLSGELFF

v_call: TRBV5-1
clone_size: .
j_call: TRBJ2-3
d_call: TRBD1
cdr3_nt: TGCGCCAGCAGCTTGGGGACAGGGACAGATACGCAGTATTTT
cdr3_aa: CASSLGTGTDTQYF

v_call: TRBV11-2
clone_size: .
j_call: TRBJ2-7
d_call: TRBD1
cdr3_nt: TGTGCCAGCAGGTCTCCGGGACAGGGCCACGAGCAGTACTTC
cdr3_aa: CASRSPGQGHEQYF

v_call: TRBV5-6
clone_size: .
j_call: TRBJ1-2
d_call: TRBD1
cdr3_nt: TGTGCCAGCAGCTTCTGGCGGGACAGAACCTACACCTTC
cdr3_aa: CASSFWRDRTYTF

v_call: TRBV27
clone_size: .
j_call: TRBJ1-4
d_call: .
cdr3_nt: TGTGCCAGCAGTTTCACCAGAAAGGTCACGGAAAAACTGTTTTTT
cdr3_aa: CASSFTRKVTEKLFF

v_call: TRBV7-2
clone_size: .
j_call: TRBJ2-2
d_call: TRBD2
cdr3_nt: TGTGCCAGCAGCTTAGCGGGCGCGGGGGGGCTGTTTTTT
cdr3_aa: CASSLAGAGGLFF

v_call: TRBV30
clone_size: .
j_call: TRBJ2-5
d_call: .
cdr3_nt: TGTGCCTGGAGCGGACCAGGGAGGGAGACCCAGTACTTC
cdr3_aa: CAWSGPGRETQYF

v_call: TRBV19
clone_size: .
j_call: TRBJ1-1
d_call: .
cdr3_nt: TGTGCCATCCTCGGTCGGGTCCAGGGAGGCACTGAAGCTTTCTTT
cdr3_aa: CAILGRVQGGTEAFF

v_call: TRBV9
clone_size: .
j_call: TRBJ2-5
d_call: .
cdr3_nt: TGTGCCAGCAGCGTAGGGCACGGTGACGAGACCCAGTACTTC
cdr3_aa: CASSVGHGDETQYF

v_call: TRBV9
clone_size: few
j_call: TRBJ2-7
d_call: .
cdr3_nt: TGTGCCAGCAGCGTAGGGGAAGGGGAGCAGTACTTC
cdr3_aa: CASSVGEGEQYF

v_call: TRBV19
clone_size: .
j_call: TRBJ1-1
d_call: TRBD1
cdr3_nt: TGTGCCAGTAGTCCCCGGACAGGGGCATCTGAAGCTTTCTTT
cdr3_aa: CASSPRTGASEAFF

v_call: TRBV6-5
clone_size: .
j_call: TRBJ2-1
d_call: TRBD1
cdr3_nt: TGTGCCATCAGTCTGACAGGGGGCGTAGGCAATGAGCAGTTCTTC
cdr3_aa: CAISLTGGVGNEQFF

v_call: TRBV1
clone_size: .
j_call: TRBJ2-1
d_call: .
cdr3_nt: TGCACCAGCAGCCCCGGACTAGCGGGAGGGCCGGGGGATGAGCAGTTCTTC
cdr3_aa: CTSSPGLAGGPGDEQFF

v_call: TRBV28
clone_size: .
j_call: TRBJ2-7
d_call: .
cdr3_nt: TGTGCCAGCAGTTTTGCAGGCCGCGAGCAGTACTTC
cdr3_aa: CASSFAGREQYF

v_call: TRBV10-3
clone_size: .
j_call: TRBJ2-7
d_call: .
cdr3_nt: TGTGCCATCAGGGACCAGGAGATGTACGAGCAGTACTTC
cdr3_aa: CAIRDQEMYEQYF

v_call: TRBV7-8
clone_size: .
j_call: TRBJ2-6
d_call: TRBD1
cdr3_nt: TGTGCCAGCAGCTACCGGGACAGGGTTCTCTCTGGGGCCAACGTCCTGACTTTC
cdr3_aa: CASSYRDRVLSGANVLTF

v_call: TRBV5-6
clone_size: few
j_call: TRBJ1-5
d_call: .
cdr3_nt: TGTGCCAGCAGCCATAACAATCAGCCCCAGCATTTT
cdr3_aa: CASSHNNQPQHF

v_call: TRBV5-1
clone_size: .
j_call: TRBJ2-3
d_call: .
cdr3_nt: TGCGCCAGCAGCTTGGCCGGGACTAGCACAGATACGCAGTATTTT
cdr3_aa: CASSLAGTSTDTQYF

v_call: TRBV29-1
clone_size: .
j_call: TRBJ1-2
d_call: TRBD1
cdr3_nt: TGCAGGGCAGGGACAGGGGAGGGGTATGGCTACACCTTC
cdr3_aa: CRAGTGEGYGYTF

v_call: TRBV2
clone_size: .
j_call: TRBJ2-7
d_call: .
cdr3_nt: TGTGCCAGCACCGAAAACCCCTACGAGCAGTACTTC
cdr3_aa: CASTENPYEQYF

v_call: TRBV6-5
clone_size: .
j_call: TRBJ2-7
d_call: .
cdr3_nt: TGTGCCAGCAGTTACGGGGGGGCACTAGGCTCCTACGAGCAGTACTTC
cdr3_aa: CASSYGGALGSYEQYF

v_call: TRBV27
clone_size: once
j_call: TRBJ1-4
d_call: .
cdr3_nt: TGTGCCAGCAGGCATGATGGGGCAACTAATGAAAAACTGTTTTTT
cdr3_aa: CASRHDGATNEKLFF

v_call: TRBV29-1
clone_size: .
j_call: TRBJ2-1
d_call: .
cdr3_nt: TGCAGCGTTCCCCGAACAGGGAGGCCCTACAATGAGCAGTTCTTC
cdr3_aa: CSVPRTGRPYNEQFF

v_call: TRBV5-1
clone_size: once
j_call: TRBJ2-1
d_call: TRBD2
cdr3_nt: TGCGCCGGCAGCTCCGCGGGGGATCACTCCAATGAGCAGTTCTTC
cdr3_aa: CAGSSAGDHSNEQFF

v_call: TRBV19
clone_size: .
j_call: TRBJ2-1
d_call: .
cdr3_nt: TGTGCCAGTAGTATAAGCCAGTACAATGAGCAGTTCTTC
cdr3_aa: CASSISQYNEQFF

v_call: TRBV7-9
clone_size: .
j_call: TRBJ1-1
d_call: .
cdr3_nt: TGTGCCAGCAGCCCCACCCCGGCAGGGGCCACTGAAGCTTTCTTT
cdr3_aa: CASSPTPAGATEAFF